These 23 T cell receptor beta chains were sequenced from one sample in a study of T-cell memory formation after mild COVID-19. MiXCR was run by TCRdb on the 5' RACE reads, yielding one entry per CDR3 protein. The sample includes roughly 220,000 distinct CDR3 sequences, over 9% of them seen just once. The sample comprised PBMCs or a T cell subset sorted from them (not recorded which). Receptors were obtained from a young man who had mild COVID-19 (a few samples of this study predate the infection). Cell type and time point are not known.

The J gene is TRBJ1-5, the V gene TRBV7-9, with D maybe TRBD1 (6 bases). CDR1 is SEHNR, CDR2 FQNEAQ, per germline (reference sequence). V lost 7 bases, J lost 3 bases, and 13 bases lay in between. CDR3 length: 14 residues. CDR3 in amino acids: CASTLGGYNQPQHF. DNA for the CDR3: TGTGCCAGCACCCTAGGGGGGTACAATCAGCCCCAGCATTTT.

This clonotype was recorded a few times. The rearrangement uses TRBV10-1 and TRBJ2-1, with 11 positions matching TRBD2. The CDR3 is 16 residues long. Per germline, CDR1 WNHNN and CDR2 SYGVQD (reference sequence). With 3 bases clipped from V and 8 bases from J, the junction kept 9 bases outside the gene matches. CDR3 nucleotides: TGCGCCAGCAGTGAAGAACCTAGCGGGGGGAGCGATGAGCAGTTCTTC. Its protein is CASSEEPSGGSDEQFF.

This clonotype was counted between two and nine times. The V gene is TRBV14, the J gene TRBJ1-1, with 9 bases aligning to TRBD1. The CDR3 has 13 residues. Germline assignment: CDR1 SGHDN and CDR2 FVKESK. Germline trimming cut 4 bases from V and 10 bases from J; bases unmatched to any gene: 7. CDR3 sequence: CASSRAQGAGAFF. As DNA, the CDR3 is TGTGCCAGCAGCCGCGCACAGGGGGCGGGAGCTTTCTTT. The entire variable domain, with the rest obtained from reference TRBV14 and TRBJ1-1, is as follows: EAGVTQFPSHSVIEKGQTVTLRCDPISGHDNLYWYRRVMGKEIKFLLHFVKESKQDESGMPNNRFLAERTGGTYSTLKVQPAELEDSGVYFCASSRAQGAGAFFGQGTRLTVV.

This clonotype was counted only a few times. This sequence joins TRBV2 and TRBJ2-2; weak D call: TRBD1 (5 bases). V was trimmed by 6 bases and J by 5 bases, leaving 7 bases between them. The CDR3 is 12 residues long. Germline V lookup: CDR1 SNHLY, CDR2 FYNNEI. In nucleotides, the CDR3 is TGTGCCAGCAGGCGACAGACCGGGGAGCTGTTTTTT. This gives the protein CASRRQTGELFF.

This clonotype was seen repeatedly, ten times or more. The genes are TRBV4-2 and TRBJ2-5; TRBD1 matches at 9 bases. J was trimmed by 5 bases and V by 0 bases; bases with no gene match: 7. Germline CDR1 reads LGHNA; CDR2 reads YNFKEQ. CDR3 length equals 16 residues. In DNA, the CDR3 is TGTGCCAGCAGCCAAGATCTAACAGGGGGCTCGGAGACCCAGTACTTC. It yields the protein CASSQDLTGGSETQYF.

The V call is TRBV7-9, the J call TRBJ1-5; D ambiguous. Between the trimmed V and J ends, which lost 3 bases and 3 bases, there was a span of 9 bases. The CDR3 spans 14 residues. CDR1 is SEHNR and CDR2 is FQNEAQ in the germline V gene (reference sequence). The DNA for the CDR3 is TGTGCCAGCAGCTTGACTGGGTTCAATCAGCCCCAGCATTTT. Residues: CASSLTGFNQPQHF. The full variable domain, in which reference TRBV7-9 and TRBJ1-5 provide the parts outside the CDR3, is DTGVSQNPRHKITKRGQNVTFRCDPISEHNRLYWYRQTLGQGPEFLTYFQNEAQLEKSRLLSDRFSAERPKGSFSTLEIQRTEQGDSAMYLCASSLTGFNQPQHFGDGTRLSIL.

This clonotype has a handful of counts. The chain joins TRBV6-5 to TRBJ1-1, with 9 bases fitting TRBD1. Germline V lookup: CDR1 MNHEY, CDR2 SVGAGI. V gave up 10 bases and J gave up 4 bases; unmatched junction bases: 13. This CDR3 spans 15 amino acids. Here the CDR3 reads CATKTTQGAGTEAFF. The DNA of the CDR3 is TGTGCCACCAAAACCACACAGGGGGCAGGCACTGAAGCTTTCTTT.

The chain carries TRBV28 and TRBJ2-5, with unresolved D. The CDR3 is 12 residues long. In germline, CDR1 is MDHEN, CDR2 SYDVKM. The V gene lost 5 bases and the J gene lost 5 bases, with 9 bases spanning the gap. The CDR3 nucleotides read TGTGCCAGCAGTCCCCCTCGGGAGACCCAGTACTTC. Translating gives CASSPPRETQYF.

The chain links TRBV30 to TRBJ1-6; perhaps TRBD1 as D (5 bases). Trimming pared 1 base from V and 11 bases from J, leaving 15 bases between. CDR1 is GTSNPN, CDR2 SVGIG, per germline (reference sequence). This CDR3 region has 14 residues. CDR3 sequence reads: CAWSGTGLRAPLHF. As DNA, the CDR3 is TGTGCCTGGAGTGGGACGGGGCTTAGGGCACCCCTCCACTTT.

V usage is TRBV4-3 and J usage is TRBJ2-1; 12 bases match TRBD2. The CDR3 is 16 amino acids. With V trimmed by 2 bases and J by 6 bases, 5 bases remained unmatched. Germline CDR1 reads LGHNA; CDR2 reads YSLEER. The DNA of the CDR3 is TGCGCCAGCAGCCAACCTCTAGCGGGGGGGGCCAATGAGCAGTTCTTC. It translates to CASSQPLAGGANEQFF.

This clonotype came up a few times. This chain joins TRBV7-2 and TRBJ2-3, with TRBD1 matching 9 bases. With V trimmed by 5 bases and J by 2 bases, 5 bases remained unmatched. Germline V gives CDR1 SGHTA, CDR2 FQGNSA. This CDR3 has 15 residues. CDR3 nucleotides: TGTGCCAGCAGCGGGACAGGGAGTTTCACAGATACGCAGTATTTT. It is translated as CASSGTGSFTDTQYF.

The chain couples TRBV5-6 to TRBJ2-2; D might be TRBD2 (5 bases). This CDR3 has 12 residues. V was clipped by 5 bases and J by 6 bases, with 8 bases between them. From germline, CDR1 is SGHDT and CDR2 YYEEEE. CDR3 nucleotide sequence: TGTGCCAGCAGACTAGAGGCCGGGGAGCTGTTTTTT. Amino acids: CASRLEAGELFF.

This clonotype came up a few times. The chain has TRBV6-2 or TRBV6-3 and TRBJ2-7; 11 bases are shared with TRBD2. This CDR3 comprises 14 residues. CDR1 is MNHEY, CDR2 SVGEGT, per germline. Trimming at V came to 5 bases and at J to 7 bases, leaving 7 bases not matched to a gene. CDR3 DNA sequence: TGTGCCAGCAGTCCGACTAGCGGGGCAGGTGAGCAGTACGTC. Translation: CASSPTSGAGEQYV.

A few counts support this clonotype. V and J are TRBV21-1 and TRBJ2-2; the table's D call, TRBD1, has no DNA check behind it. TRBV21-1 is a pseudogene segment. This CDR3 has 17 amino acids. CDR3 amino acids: CASILGVRQKNTGELFF. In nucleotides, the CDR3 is TGTGCCAGCATCCTCGGAGTAAGACAGAAGAACACCGGGGAGCTGTTTTTT.

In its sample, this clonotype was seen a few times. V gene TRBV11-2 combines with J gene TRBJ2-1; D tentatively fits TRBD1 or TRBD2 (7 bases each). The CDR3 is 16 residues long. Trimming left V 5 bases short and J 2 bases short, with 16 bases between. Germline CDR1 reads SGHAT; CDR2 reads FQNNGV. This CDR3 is CASSPSRGGTYNEQFF. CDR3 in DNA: TGTGCCAGCAGCCCCAGCAGGGGGGGAACCTACAATGAGCAGTTCTTC.

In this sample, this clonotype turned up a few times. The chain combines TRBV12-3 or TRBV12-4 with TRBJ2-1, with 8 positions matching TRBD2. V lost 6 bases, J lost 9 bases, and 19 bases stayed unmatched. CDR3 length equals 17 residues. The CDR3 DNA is TGTGCCAGCAGCAAGAGCTTAGCGGGGCCACACGAGGGTGAGCAGTTCTTC. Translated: CASSKSLAGPHEGEQFF.

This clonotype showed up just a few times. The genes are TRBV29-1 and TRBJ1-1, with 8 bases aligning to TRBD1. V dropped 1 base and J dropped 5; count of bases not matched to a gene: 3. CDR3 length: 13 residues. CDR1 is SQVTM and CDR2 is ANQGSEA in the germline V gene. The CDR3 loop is CSVEGQGRTEAFF. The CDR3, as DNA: TGCAGCGTTGAAGGACAGGGGAGGACTGAAGCTTTCTTT. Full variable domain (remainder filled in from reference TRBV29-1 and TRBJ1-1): SAVISQKPSRDICQRGTSLTIQCQVDSQVTMMFWYRQQPGQSLTLIATANQGSEATYESGFVIDKFPISRPNLTFSTLTVSNMSPEDSSIYLCSVEGQGRTEAFFGQGTRLTVV.

CDR3 region: CASSRRIRQMPTGGEQFF. In DNA form, the CDR3 reads TGTGCCAGCTCACGAAGAATAAGACAAATGCCGACAGGGGGTGAGCAGTTCTTC. J is TRBJ2-1 and V is TRBV18, with 9 bases fitting TRBD1. The V gene end was trimmed by 4 bases and the J gene end by 9 bases; junction bases not matched to a gene: 19. The CDR3 length is 18 residues. Germline V lookup: CDR1 KGHSH, CDR2 LQKENI. The entire variable domain, with the rest obtained from reference TRBV18 and TRBJ2-1, is as follows: NAGVMQNPRHLVRRRGQEARLRCSPMKGHSHVYWYRQLPEEGLKFMVYLQKENIIDESGMPKERFSAEFPKEGPSILRIQQVVRGDSAAYFCASSRRIRQMPTGGEQFFGPGTRLTVL.

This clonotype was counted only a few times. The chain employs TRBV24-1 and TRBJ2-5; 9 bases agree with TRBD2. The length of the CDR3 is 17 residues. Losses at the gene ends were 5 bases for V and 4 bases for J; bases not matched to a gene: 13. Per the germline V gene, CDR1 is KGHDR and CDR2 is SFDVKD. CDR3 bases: TGTGCCACCAGTGTAGGCCGGGGCGAACTAGCGGGAGAGACCCAGTACTTC. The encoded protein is CATSVGRGELAGETQYF.

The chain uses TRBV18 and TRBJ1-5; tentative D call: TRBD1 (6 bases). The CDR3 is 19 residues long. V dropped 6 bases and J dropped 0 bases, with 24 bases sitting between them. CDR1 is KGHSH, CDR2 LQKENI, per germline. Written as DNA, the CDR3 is TGTGCCAGCTCTCCCGGGCGGGGGGCACTCGGATATAGCAATCAGCCCCAGCATTTT. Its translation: CASSPGRGALGYSNQPQHF.

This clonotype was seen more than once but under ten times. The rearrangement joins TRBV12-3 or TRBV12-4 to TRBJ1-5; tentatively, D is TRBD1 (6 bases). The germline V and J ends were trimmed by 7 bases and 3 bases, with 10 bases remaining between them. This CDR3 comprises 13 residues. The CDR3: CASTRDNNQPQHF. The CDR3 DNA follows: TGTGCCAGCACCAGGGACAACAATCAGCCCCAGCATTTT.

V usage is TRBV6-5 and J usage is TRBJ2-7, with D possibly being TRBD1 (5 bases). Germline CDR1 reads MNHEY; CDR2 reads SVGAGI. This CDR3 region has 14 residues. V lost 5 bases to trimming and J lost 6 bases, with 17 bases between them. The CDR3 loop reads CASSSTTARGEQYF. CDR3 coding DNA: TGTGCCAGCAGTAGCACTACCGCAAGGGGCGAGCAGTACTTC.

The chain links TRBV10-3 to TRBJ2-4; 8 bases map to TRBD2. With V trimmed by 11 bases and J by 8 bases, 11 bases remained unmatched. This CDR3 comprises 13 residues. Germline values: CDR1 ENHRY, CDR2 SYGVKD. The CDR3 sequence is CASREGSADIQYF. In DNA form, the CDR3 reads TGTGCCTCTCGGGAGGGGAGCGCTGACATTCAGTACTTC.